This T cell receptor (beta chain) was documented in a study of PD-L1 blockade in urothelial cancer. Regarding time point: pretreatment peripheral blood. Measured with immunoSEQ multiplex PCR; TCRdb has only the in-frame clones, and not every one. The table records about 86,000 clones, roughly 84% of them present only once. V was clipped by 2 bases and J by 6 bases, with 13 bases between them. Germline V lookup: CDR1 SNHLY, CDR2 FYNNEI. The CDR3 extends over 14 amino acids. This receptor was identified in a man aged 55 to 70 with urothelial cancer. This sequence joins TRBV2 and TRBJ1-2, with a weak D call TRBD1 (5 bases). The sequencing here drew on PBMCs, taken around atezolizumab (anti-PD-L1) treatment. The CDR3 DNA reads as TGTGCCAGCAGTGAACTCGTAGGGGTAGATGGCTACACCTTC. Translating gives CASSELVGVDGYTF. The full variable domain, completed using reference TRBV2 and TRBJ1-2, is EPEVTQTPSHQVTQMGQEVILRCVPISNHLYFYWYRQILGQKVEFLVSFYNNEISEKSEIFDDQFSVERPDGSNFTLKIRSTKLEDSAMYFCASSELVGVDGYTFGSGTRLTVV.